This T cell receptor beta chain was sequenced in a study of cytomegalovirus exposure and HLA in healthy donors. General observations from the study: The study put 150 or so TCR beta chains on its list as cytomegalovirus-associated. Specificity for CMV antigens was confirmed in vitro for a few of the CMV-associated chains. Certain sequence variants were highly shared and formed a cluster, and this cluster was likely a sequencing artifact. Usually a TCR sequence was rare, but some public TCRs were found in many donors.

Germline V gene sequence: CDR1 MDHEN, CDR2 SYDVKM. The ends lost 5 bases at V and 0 bases at J; junction bases unmatched: 16. This CDR3 has 19 amino acids. The primer mix had 60 Vbeta and 13 Jbeta primers. The data were produced by immunoSEQ multiplex PCR, yet TCRdb's version contains in-frame clones alone and is incomplete. The sample gives around 100,000 clones, 70% to 80% of which show up once; 3% is in the top ten. This clone was counted only a few times. Antigen specificity is unknown. The sequencing input was PBMCs. V gene TRBV28 combines with J gene TRBJ2-1, with 7 bases that match TRBD2. The sequence was collected from a woman under 30 in good health and CMV-seropositive. The CDR3 spells CASSLYLGGGSPSYNEQFF. The DNA of the CDR3 is TGTGCCAGCAGTCTATACCTGGGAGGCGGGAGCCCCTCCTACAATGAGCAGTTCTTC.